The 21 T cell receptor beta chains in this list originate from one sample, sequenced in a study of regulatory T cells in long-lasting Graves disease (dated by TCRdb to about 2021). The library relied on multiplex PCR. Sequenced using an Illumina HiSeq 4000. To build TCR beta libraries, CDR3 regions were amplified by Arm-PCR using iRepertoire HTBI primers. Starting from the raw public reads, TCRdb applied fastp trimming at Q25, assembled clones with MiXCR and retained in-frame beta chains. Rows merge per CDR3 protein into single entries with the most common DNA and genes. This sample gives 400,000 to 650,000 distinct CDR3 sequences in total; 15% to 20% of them show up just once. The ten largest account for 20% to 25% of the sample. In the paper's terms, the time point label means: newly diagnosed GD, antithyroid drugs for less than 3 months. RNA was extracted from PBMCs in TRIzol for both TCR sequencing and RNA sequencing.

The same sample was also used in a study of T cells in Graves' hyperthyroidism and ophthalmopathy.

This sample comprised peripheral blood mononuclear cells (PBMCs), obtained at new diagnosis, from a patient treated with antithyroid drugs. These receptors were collected from a woman aged 35 to 59 with Graves disease. Donor details come from another sample of the same person, matched by shared clones.

For this clonotype: A single base is all that separates this from a far larger clone, so a read error is likely. The V gene is TRBV28, the J gene TRBJ2-7, with 7 nucleotides matching TRBD1. J was trimmed by 2 bases and V by 6 bases; bases with no gene match: 10. The length of the CDR3 is 15 residues. From germline, CDR1 is MDHEN and CDR2 SYDVKM. The CDR3 region has the DNA TGTGCCAGCAGCTTAGCTGATACAGGGGCCTACGAGCAGTACTTC. This sequence encodes CASSLADTGAYEQYF.

This clonotype was counted only a few times. Sequence at one end of the junction differs from germline and may be a read error. The V call is TRBV12-3 or TRBV12-4, the J call TRBJ2-3; TRBD2 matches at 15 bases. CDR3 length equals 16 residues. Here the CDR3 DNA reads TGTGCCAGCAGTCCGGGACTAGCGGGGGGCACAAATACGCAGTATTTT. Protein sequence: CASSPGLAGGTNTQYF.

The chain combines TRBV6-2 or TRBV6-3 with TRBJ1-5; 8 bases are a match to TRBD1. The germline V gene has CDR1 MNHEY and CDR2 SVGEGT. CDR3 length equals 17 residues. V was pared by 2 bases and J by 2 bases, with 8 bases of the junction left unmatched. The CDR3 reads CASSYLPQGAGNQPQHF. The DNA of the CDR3 is TGTGCCAGCAGTTACCTCCCCCAGGGGGCCGGCAATCAGCCCCAGCATTTT.

This clonotype was counted ten times or more. The gene calls are TRBV20-1 and TRBJ2-5, with 11 bases lining up with TRBD2. The CDR3 covers 17 residues. The germline V gene encodes CDR1 DFQATT and CDR2 SNEGSKA (reference sequence). After removal of 1 base from V and 2 bases from J, the junction contained 9 bases not matched to a gene. Here the CDR3 DNA reads TGCAGTGCTAGAGTAGCGGGGGGGCCAAGGGGACAAGAGACCCAGTACTTC. It codes for CSARVAGGPRGQETQYF.

In this sample, this clonotype turned up many times. This sequence joins TRBV29-1 and TRBJ1-5; no clear D. The V end lost 2 bases, the J end lost 0 bases, and 8 bases lay between the germline ends. Looked up from germline, CDR1 is SQVTM and CDR2 is ANQGSEA. The CDR3 is 14 amino acids. The CDR3 sequence is CSVEHKDSNQPQHF. CDR3 DNA sequence: TGCAGCGTTGAACACAAGGATAGCAATCAGCCCCAGCATTTT.

This clonotype was recorded at least ten times. The chain recombines TRBV12-3 or TRBV12-4 with TRBJ2-6; TRBD1 matches at 8 bases. The CDR3 consists of 17 residues. The junction had 4 bases not matched to a gene; V was cut back by 2 bases and J by 1 base. Here the CDR3 reads CASSLQGAVSGANVLTF. CDR3 nucleotides: TGTGCCAGCAGTTTACAGGGGGCTGTGTCTGGGGCCAACGTCCTGACTTTC.

This clonotype was seen just once. The genes are TRBV28 and TRBJ1-1; 12 bases are a match to TRBD1. This CDR3 region has 16 residues. CDR1 and CDR2 from the germline V gene are MDHEN and SYDVKM. V was clipped by 6 bases and J by 3 bases; unmatched bases: 8. CDR3 nucleotide sequence: TGTGCCAGCAGCGCTGGGACAGGGGGCTGGCACACTGAAGCTTTCTTT. It encodes CASSAGTGGWHTEAFF.

The chain joins TRBV27 to TRBJ1-1; perhaps TRBD1 as D (6 bases). The CDR3 loop spans 15 amino acids. Germline assignment: CDR1 MNHEY and CDR2 SMNVEV (reference sequence). The V end lost 2 bases, the J end lost 6 bases, and 16 bases lay between the germline ends. The CDR3 protein is CASSLKPGAVAEAFF. The CDR3 nucleotides are TGTGCCAGCAGTTTAAAGCCAGGGGCTGTCGCTGAAGCTTTCTTT.

The V call is TRBV7-9, the J call TRBJ1-5; D remains ambiguous. This CDR3 has 13 amino acids. Looked up from germline, CDR1 is SEHNR and CDR2 is FQNEAQ (reference sequence). Trimming removed 4 bases at V and 4 bases at J, with 8 bases between. The CDR3 DNA reads as TGTGCCAGCAGCTACCAGGAGAATCAGCCCCAGCATTTT. Amino acids: CASSYQENQPQHF.

This clonotype was recorded a few times. The chain joins TRBV6-1 to TRBJ1-5; 7 positions match TRBD1. Germline-derived CDR1 and CDR2 are MNHNS and SASEGT. The CDR3 runs 14 residues. Trimming removed 2 bases from V and 5 bases from J; junction bases left unmatched: 3. In DNA, the CDR3 is TGTGCCAGCAGTGAAAGGGGGCCCTATCAGCCCCAGCATTTT. It is translated as CASSERGPYQPQHF.

V gene TRBV12-3 or TRBV12-4 combines with J gene TRBJ1-3; 9 bases map to TRBD1. Trimming cost V 4 bases and J 9 bases; bases outside gene matches: 7. The CDR3 totals 14 residues. Written as DNA, the CDR3 is TGTGCCAGCAGTTCCGGGACAGGGTCCGGCACCATATATTTT. Amino acids: CASSSGTGSGTIYF.

This clonotype was counted at least ten times. The chain is built from TRBV6-5 and TRBJ1-2; D perhaps matches TRBD1 (6 bases). The CDR3 runs to 15 residues. Germline V CDR1 and CDR2: MNHEY, SVGAGI. V was cut by 4 bases and J by 4 bases, with 16 bases left in between. The CDR3 DNA is TGTGCCAGCAGTTCCCCCGGGGGCGCCGGCTATGGCTACACCTTC. Protein: CASSSPGGAGYGYTF.

The CDR3 DNA sequence: TGTGCCAGTAGGCCGGGACAGGGGGAAAGTCAGCCCCAGCATTTT. This encodes CASRPGQGESQPQHF. The chain couples TRBV19 to TRBJ1-5; TRBD1 aligns across 11 bases. Germline assignment: CDR1 LNHDA and CDR2 SQIVND (reference sequence). V dropped 6 bases and J dropped 6; count of bases not matched to a gene: 7. CDR3 size: 15 residues.

This clonotype occurred a few times. V is TRBV5-1 and J is TRBJ2-3, with 9 bases matching TRBD1. The CDR3 contains 16 residues. Germline CDR1 is SGHRS and CDR2 is YFSETQ. V trimming: 1 base; J trimming: 5 bases; junction bases outside the gene matches: 8. In DNA, the CDR3 is TGCGCCAGCAGCTTGTTGCCGGGACAGGGCAGAGATACGCAGTATTTT. This gives the protein CASSLLPGQGRDTQYF. Filled out from reference TRBV5-1 and TRBJ2-3, the complete variable domain reads KAGVTQTPRYLIKTRGQQVTLSCSPISGHRSVSWYQQTPGQGLQFLFEYFSETQRNKGNFPGRFSGRQFSNSRSEMNVSTLELGDSALYLCASSLLPGQGRDTQYFGPGTRLTVL.

The rearrangement joins TRBV19 to TRBJ2-1, with a weak D call TRBD2 (6 bases). This CDR3 contains 15 residues. Trimming left V 5 bases short and J 3 bases short, with 14 bases between. From germline, CDR1 is LNHDA and CDR2 SQIVND (reference sequence). Here the CDR3 reads CASSPSGLDYNEQFF. The DNA for the CDR3 is TGTGCCAGTAGTCCATCGGGACTGGACTACAATGAGCAGTTCTTC. Filled out from reference TRBV19 and TRBJ2-1, the complete variable domain reads DGGITQSPKYLFRKEGQNVTLSCEQNLNHDAMYWYRQDPGQGLRLIYYSQIVNDFQKGDIAEGYSVSREKKESFPLTVTSAQKNPTAFYLCASSPSGLDYNEQFFGPGTRLTVL.

V is TRBV10-3 and J is TRBJ2-3, with D possibly matching TRBD1 (5 bases). Germline assignment: CDR1 ENHRY and CDR2 SYGVKD. This CDR3 is 14 amino acids long. The ends were cut back, 2 bases at V and 2 bases at J, with 8 bases in the middle. The CDR3 is CAISETTATDTQYF. CDR3 DNA: TGTGCCATCAGTGAGACGACAGCCACAGATACGCAGTATTTT.

Details on this clonotype: Germline and junction disagree at one end, which may indicate a read error. This chain joins TRBV29-1 and TRBJ1-3; a weak D match, TRBD1 (5 bases). This CDR3 contains 14 residues. The germline V gene encodes CDR1 SQVTM and CDR2 ANQGSEA. In DNA, the CDR3 is TGCAGCGTGGGACCGGACAACTCTGGAAACACCACATATTTT. It yields the protein CSVGPDNSGNTTYF.

This clonotype was detected many times. The chain recombines TRBV12-3 or TRBV12-4 with TRBJ2-1; weak D call: TRBD2 (5 bases). The V gene lost 3 bases and the J gene lost 2 bases, with 11 bases spanning the gap. The CDR3 consists of 15 residues. CDR3: CASSFGVRTYNEQFF. CDR3 in DNA: TGTGCCAGCAGTTTCGGGGTGAGGACCTACAATGAGCAGTTCTTC.

This chain connects TRBV4-1 to TRBJ2-7; D is perhaps TRBD2 (5 bases). V dropped 4 bases and J dropped 6 bases, with 16 bases sitting between them. This CDR3 has 14 residues. Per germline, CDR1 MGHRA and CDR2 YSYEKL. The CDR3 protein is CASSPGVWGGEQYF. As DNA, the CDR3 is TGCGCCAGCAGCCCCGGGGTTTGGGGTGGCGAGCAGTACTTC.

This clonotype occurred many times. The rearrangement joins TRBV7-9 to TRBJ1-1; D remains unclear. The V gene's germline CDR1 is SEHNR and CDR2 FQNEAQ (reference sequence). V lost 3 bases and J lost 0, with 8 bases in between. This CDR3 is 14 amino acids long. CDR3 in amino acids: CASSFGRLNTEAFF. As DNA, the CDR3 is TGTGCCAGCAGCTTCGGAAGATTGAACACTGAAGCTTTCTTT.

This clonotype was picked up a small number of times. This chain links TRBV19 with TRBJ1-2, with TRBD1 as a possible D gene (5 bases). The germline V gene has CDR1 LNHDA and CDR2 SQIVND (reference sequence). This CDR3 spans 12 amino acids. Trimming stripped 9 bases from V and 2 bases from J, with 10 bases between. The CDR3 DNA sequence: TGTGCCAGCGCGACAGCGAACTATGGCTACACCTTC. Translating it yields CASATANYGYTF.